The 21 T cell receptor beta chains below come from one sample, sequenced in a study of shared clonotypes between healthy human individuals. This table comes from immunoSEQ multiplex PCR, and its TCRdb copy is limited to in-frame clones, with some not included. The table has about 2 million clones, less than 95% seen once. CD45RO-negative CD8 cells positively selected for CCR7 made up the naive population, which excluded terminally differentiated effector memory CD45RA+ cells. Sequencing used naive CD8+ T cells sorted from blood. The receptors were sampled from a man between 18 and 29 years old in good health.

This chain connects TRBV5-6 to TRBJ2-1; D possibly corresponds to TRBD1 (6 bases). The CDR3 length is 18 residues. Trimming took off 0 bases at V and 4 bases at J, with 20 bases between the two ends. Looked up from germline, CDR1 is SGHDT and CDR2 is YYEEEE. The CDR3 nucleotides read TGTGCCAGCAGCTTGGAACAGGGCGTGACTCTCCCGTACAATGAGCAGTTCTTC. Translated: CASSLEQGVTLPYNEQFF.

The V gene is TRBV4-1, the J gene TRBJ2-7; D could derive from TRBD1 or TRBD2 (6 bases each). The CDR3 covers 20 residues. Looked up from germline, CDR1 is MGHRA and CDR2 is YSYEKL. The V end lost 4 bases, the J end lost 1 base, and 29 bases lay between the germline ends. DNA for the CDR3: TGCGCCAGCAGCCCATGGGGGGTTCAAATTGGGGGCGCGGATTCCTACGAGCAGTACTTC. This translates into CASSPWGVQIGGADSYEQYF.

The CDR3 protein is CASSPLGGTGFYEQYF. CDR3 nucleotide sequence: TGTGCCAGCAGTCCTCTTGGGGGTACGGGGTTCTACGAGCAGTACTTC. The chain recombines TRBV27 with TRBJ2-7; D is perhaps TRBD1 or TRBD2 (5 bases each). V lost 5 bases to trimming and J lost 3 bases, with 20 bases between them. Germline-derived CDR1 and CDR2 are MNHEY and SMNVEV (reference sequence). CDR3 length: 16 amino acids.

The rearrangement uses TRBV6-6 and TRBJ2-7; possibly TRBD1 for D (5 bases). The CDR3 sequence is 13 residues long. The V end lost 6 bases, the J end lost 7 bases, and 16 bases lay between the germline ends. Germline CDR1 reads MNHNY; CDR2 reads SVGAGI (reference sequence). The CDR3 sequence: CASSLRGLGEQYF. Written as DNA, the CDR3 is TGTGCCAGCAGCCTAAGGGGATTGGGGGAGCAGTACTTC.

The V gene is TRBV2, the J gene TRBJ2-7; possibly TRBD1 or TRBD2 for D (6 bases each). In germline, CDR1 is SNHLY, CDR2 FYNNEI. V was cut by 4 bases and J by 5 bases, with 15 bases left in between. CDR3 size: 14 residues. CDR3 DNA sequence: TGTGCCAGCAGTGCGGGGGCCCCGATCCACGAGCAGTACTTC. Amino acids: CASSAGAPIHEQYF.

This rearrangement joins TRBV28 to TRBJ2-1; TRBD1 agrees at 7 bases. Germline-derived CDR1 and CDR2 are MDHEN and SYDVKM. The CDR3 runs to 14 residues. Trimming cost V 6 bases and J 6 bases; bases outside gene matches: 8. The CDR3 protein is CASSPTGRPNEQFF. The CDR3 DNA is TGTGCCAGCAGCCCGACAGGGAGACCCAATGAGCAGTTCTTC.

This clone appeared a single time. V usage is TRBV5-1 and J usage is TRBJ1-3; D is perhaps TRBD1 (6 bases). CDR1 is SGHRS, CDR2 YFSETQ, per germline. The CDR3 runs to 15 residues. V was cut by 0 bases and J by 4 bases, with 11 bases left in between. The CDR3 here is CASSLDWTEGNTIYF. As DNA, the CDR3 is TGCGCCAGCAGCTTGGACTGGACAGAGGGAAACACCATATATTTT.

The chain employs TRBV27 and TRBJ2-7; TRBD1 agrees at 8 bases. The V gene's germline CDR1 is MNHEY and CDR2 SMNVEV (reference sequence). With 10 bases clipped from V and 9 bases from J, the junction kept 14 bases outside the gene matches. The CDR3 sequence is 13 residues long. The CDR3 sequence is CATSDRGPLGQYF. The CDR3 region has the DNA TGTGCCACCTCTGACAGGGGCCCACTGGGGCAGTACTTC.

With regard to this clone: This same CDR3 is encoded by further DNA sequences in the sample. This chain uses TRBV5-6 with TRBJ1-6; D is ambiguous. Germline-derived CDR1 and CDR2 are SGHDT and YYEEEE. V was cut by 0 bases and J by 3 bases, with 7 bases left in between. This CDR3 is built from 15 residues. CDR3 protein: CASSLGGSYNSPLHF. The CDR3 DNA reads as TGTGCCAGCAGCTTGGGCGGCAGCTATAATTCACCCCTCCACTTT.

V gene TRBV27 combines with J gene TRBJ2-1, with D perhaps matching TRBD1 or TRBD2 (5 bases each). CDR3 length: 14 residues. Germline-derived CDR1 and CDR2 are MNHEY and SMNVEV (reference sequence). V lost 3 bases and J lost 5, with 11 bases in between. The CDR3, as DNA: TGTGCCAGCAGTTTTGTGGGGACCCACAATGAGCAGTTCTTC. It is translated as CASSFVGTHNEQFF.

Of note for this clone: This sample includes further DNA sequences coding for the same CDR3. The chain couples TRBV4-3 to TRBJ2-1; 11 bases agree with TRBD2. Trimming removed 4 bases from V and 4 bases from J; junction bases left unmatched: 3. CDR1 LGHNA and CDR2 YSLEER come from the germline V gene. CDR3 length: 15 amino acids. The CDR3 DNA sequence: TGCGCCAGCAGCCCGGGACTAGCGGATTACAATGAGCAGTTCTTC. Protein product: CASSPGLADYNEQFF.

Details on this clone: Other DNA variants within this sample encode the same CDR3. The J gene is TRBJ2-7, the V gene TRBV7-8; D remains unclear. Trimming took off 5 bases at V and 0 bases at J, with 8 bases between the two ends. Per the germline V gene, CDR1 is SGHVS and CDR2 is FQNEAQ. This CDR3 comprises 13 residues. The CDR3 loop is CASSPDGSYEQYF. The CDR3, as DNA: TGTGCCAGCAGCCCGGACGGCTCCTACGAGCAGTACTTC.

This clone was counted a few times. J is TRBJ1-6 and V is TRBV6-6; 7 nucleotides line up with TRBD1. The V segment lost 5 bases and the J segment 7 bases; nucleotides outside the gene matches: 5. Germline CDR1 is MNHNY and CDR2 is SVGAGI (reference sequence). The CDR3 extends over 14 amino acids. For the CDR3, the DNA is TGTGCCAGCAGTACTAGACAGGGCAATTCACCCCTCCACTTT. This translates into CASSTRQGNSPLHF.

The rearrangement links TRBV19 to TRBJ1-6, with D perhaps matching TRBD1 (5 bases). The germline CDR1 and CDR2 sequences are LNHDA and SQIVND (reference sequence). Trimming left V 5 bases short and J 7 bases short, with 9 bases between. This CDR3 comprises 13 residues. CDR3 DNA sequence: TGTGCCAGTAGTCCTCGACAGAATTCACCCCTCCACTTT. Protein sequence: CASSPRQNSPLHF.

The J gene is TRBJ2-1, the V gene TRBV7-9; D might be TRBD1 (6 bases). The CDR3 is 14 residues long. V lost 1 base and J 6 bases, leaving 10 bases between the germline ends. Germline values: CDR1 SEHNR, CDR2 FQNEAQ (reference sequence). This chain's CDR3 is CASSLGTVLNEQFF. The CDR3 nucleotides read TGTGCCAGCAGCTTAGGGACAGTCCTCAATGAGCAGTTCTTC.

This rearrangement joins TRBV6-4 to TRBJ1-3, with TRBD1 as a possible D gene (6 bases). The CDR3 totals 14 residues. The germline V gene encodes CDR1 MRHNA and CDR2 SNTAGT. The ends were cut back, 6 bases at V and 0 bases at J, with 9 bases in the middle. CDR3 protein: CASRDSSSGNTIYF. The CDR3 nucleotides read TGTGCCAGCAGGGACAGTAGCTCTGGAAACACCATATATTTT.

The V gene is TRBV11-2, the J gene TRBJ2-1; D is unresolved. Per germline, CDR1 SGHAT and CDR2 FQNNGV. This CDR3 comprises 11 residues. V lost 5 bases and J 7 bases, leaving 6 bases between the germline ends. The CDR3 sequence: CASSQSNEQFF. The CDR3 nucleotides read TGTGCCAGCAGCCAATCAAATGAGCAGTTCTTC.

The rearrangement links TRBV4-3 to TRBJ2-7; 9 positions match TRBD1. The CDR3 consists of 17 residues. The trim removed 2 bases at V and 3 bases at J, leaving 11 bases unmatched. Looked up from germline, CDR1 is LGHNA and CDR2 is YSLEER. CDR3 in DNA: TGCGCCAGCAGCCAACGGAAAGGACAGGGGATATGCTACGAGCAGTACTTC. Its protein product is CASSQRKGQGICYEQYF.

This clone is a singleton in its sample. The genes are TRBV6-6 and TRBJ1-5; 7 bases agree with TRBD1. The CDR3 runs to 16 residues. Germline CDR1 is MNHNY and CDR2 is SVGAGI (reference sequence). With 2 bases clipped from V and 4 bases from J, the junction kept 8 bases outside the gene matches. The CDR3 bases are TGTGCCAGCAGTTACGAGGGGGCCACCGCTAATCAGCCCCAGCATTTT. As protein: CASSYEGATANQPQHF.

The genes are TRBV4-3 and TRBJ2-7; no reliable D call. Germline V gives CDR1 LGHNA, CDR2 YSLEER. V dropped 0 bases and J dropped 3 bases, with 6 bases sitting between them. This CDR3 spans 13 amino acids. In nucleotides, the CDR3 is TGCGCCAGCAGCCAAGATATGAGCTACGAGCAGTACTTC. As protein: CASSQDMSYEQYF.

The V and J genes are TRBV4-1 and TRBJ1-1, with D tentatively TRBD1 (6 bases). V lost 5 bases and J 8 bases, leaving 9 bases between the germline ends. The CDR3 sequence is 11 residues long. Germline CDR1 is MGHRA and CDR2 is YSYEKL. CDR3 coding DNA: TGCGCCAGCAGCTCCGGGACAGAAGCTTTCTTT. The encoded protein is CASSSGTEAFF.